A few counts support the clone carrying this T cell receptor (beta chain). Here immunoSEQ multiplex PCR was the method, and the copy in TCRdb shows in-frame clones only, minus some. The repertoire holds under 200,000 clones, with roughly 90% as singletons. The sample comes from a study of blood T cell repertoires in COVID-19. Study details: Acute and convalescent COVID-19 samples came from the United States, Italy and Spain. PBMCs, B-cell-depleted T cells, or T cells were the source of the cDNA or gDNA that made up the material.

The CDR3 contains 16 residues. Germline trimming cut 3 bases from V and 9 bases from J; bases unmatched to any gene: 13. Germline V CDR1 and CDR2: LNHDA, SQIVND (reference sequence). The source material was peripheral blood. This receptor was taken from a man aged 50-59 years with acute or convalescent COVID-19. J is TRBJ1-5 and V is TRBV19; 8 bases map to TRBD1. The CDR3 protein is CASSIWGRGPPTPQHF. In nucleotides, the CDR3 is TGTGCCAGTAGTATTTGGGGCAGGGGGCCACCGACGCCCCAGCATTTT.